A single sample is the source of the 15 T cell receptor beta chains below, sequenced in a study of OX40 agonist ivuxolimab in advanced cancers. TCRdb keeps only in-frame clones here, not all; method: immunoSEQ multiplex PCR. This repertoire shows around 18,000 clones, roughly 84% found once; its top ten account for 13%. The material was CD4+ or CD8+ T cells sorted from blood, obtained in a trial of the OX40 agonist ivuxolimab. The receptor source for this set is an adult with an advanced solid tumor such as melanoma, head and neck, liver or kidney cancer.

This chain connects TRBV7-3 to TRBJ2-1, with 11 bases identical to TRBD2. The CDR3 covers 13 residues. Germline loops: CDR1 SGHTA, CDR2 FQGTGA. V was pared by 9 bases and J by 7 bases, with 5 bases of the junction left unmatched. The CDR3 loop is CASSGGAMNEQFF. CDR3 sequence (DNA): TGTGCCAGTAGCGGGGGGGCGATGAATGAGCAGTTCTTC.

Comments on this clone: The germline gene is not matched at one end of the junction; a read error may be the cause. The V and J genes are TRBV7-7 and TRBJ2-1, with 11 bases matching TRBD2. The CDR3 contains 16 residues. Germline V gene lookup returns CDR1 SSHAT and CDR2 FNYEAQ (reference sequence). CDR3 nucleotides: TGTGCTAGCAGCCCCCGGGTAGCGGGGGGGCATAGTGAGCAGTTCTTC. It yields the protein CASSPRVAGGHSEQFF. Full variable domain (missing parts from reference TRBV7-7 and TRBJ2-1): GAGVSQSPRYKVTKRGQDVTLRCDPISSHATLYWYQQALGQGPEFLTYFNYEAQPDKSGLPSDRFSAERPEGSISTLTIQRTEQRDSAMYRCASSPRVAGGHSEQFFGPGTRLTVL.

By sample share, this clone is medium-sized. The chain combines TRBV9 with TRBJ2-7; possibly TRBD1 for D (5 bases). Germline V gene data show CDR1 as SGDLS and CDR2 as YYNGEE. The CDR3 consists of 13 residues. With 3 bases removed from V and 2 bases from J, the gap between germline ends came to 9 bases. CDR3 residues: CASSAQGAYEQYF. CDR3 in DNA: TGTGCCAGCAGCGCGCAGGGTGCCTACGAGCAGTACTTC.

The chain uses TRBV29-1 and TRBJ2-5; TRBD1 is a possible D gene (6 bases). V gave up 2 bases and J gave up 5 bases, with 9 bases separating them. The CDR3 is 12 residues long. The germline V gene has CDR1 SQVTM and CDR2 ANQGSEA. The CDR3 reads CSVERQGETQYF. The DNA for the CDR3 is TGCAGCGTTGAAAGGCAGGGGGAGACCCAGTACTTC.

The chain joins TRBV5-1 to TRBJ2-3; D gene ambiguous. Trimming stripped 5 bases from V and 1 base from J, with 11 bases between. The germline V gene encodes CDR1 SGHRS and CDR2 YFSETQ. The CDR3 runs 14 residues. The CDR3 sequence: CASRSQAGTDTQYF. The DNA for the CDR3 is TGCGCCAGCAGAAGTCAGGCCGGCACAGATACGCAGTATTTT.

The V and J genes are TRBV7-2 and TRBJ2-1, with TRBD2 as a possible D gene (7 bases). The CDR3 sequence is 14 residues long. CDR1 SGHTA and CDR2 FQGNSA come from the germline V gene. The V end lost 3 bases, the J end lost 7 bases, and 13 bases lay between the germline ends. This CDR3 reads CASSLGGPGNEQFF. CDR3 coding DNA: TGTGCCAGCAGCTTGGGGGGGCCTGGTAATGAGCAGTTCTTC.

As for this clone: Because it lacks the conserved phenylalanine or tryptophan at the end, this CDR3 is likely a read error. The chain uses TRBV11-2 and TRBJ1-1; D gene unclear. Deletions cut 3 bases from V and 0 bases from J, with 8 bases between. CDR1 is SGHAT, CDR2 FQNNGV, per germline. The CDR3 has 14 residues. Written as DNA, the CDR3 is TGTGCCAGCAGCTTCAGCTACCTGAACACTGAAGCTTTCCTT. It specifies CASSFSYLNTEAFL.

V and J are TRBV6-5 and TRBJ2-2; D may be TRBD2 (5 bases). Germline CDR1 reads MNHEY; CDR2 reads SVGAGI. Trimming removed 2 bases at V and 7 bases at J, with 8 bases between. The length of the CDR3 is 13 residues. The CDR3 nucleotides are TGTGCCAGCAGTTACCGGGGTCTCGGGGAGCTGTTTTTT. Encoded protein: CASSYRGLGELFF.

This rearrangement joins TRBV18 to TRBJ2-7, with TRBD1 identical over 7 bases. CDR1 and CDR2 (germline): KGHSH, LQKENI. J lost 3 bases, V lost 3 bases, and 5 bases had no gene match. The CDR3 consists of 14 residues. Here the CDR3 reads CASSPRQGVYEQYF. The CDR3 region has the DNA TGTGCCAGCTCACCGAGACAGGGAGTCTACGAGCAGTACTTC. Drawing the rest from reference TRBV18 and TRBJ2-7, the complete variable domain is NAGVMQNPRHLVRRRGQEARLRCSPMKGHSHVYWYRQLPEEGLKFMVYLQKENIIDESGMPKERFSAEFPKEGPSILRIQQVVRGDSAAYFCASSPRQGVYEQYFGPGTRLTVT.

The chain has TRBV4-2 and TRBJ2-3; D gene unclear. This CDR3 spans 14 amino acids. V shed 2 bases and J shed 0 bases, with 6 bases lying between them. CDR1 and CDR2 from the germline V gene are LGHNA and YNFKEQ. The CDR3 reads CASSQQRSTDTQYF. In DNA form, the CDR3 reads TGTGCCAGCAGCCAACAGAGGAGCACAGATACGCAGTATTTT.

The count of this clone is one. The chain carries TRBV19 and TRBJ2-6; D gene ambiguous. Germline V gives CDR1 LNHDA, CDR2 SQIVND (reference sequence). The V end was cut by 3 bases, the J end by 0 bases, with 15 bases between. The CDR3 is made up of 18 amino acids. The CDR3 DNA reads as TGTGCCAGTAGTATGTTCGGCGTAAGTTCCTCTGGGGCCAACGTCCTGACTTTC. Encoded protein: CASSMFGVSSSGANVLTF.

V usage is TRBV30 and J usage is TRBJ1-6, with 9 bases matching TRBD1. The V and J ends lost 3 bases and 6 bases, in that order; junction bases with no gene match: 0. The CDR3 is made up of 13 amino acids. Germline V gene sequence: CDR1 GTSNPN, CDR2 SVGIG (reference sequence). CDR3 sequence: CAWRTGGNSPLHF. As DNA, the CDR3 is TGTGCCTGGAGGACAGGGGGTAATTCACCCCTCCACTTT.

V usage is TRBV14 and J usage is TRBJ2-1; D is uncertain. Deletions cut 3 bases from V and 12 bases from J, with 15 bases between. This CDR3 region has 13 residues. CDR1 and CDR2 (germline): SGHDN, FVKESK. The CDR3 is CASSHTRNSVQFF. In DNA form, the CDR3 reads TGTGCCAGCAGCCACACACGGAACTCCGTGCAGTTCTTC. The complete variable domain, with remaining parts taken from reference TRBV14 and TRBJ2-1, reads EAGVTQFPSHSVIEKGQTVTLRCDPISGHDNLYWYRRVMGKEIKFLLHFVKESKQDESGMPNNRFLAERTGGTYSTLKVQPAELEDSGVYFCASSHTRNSVQFFGPGTRLTVL.

This clone showed up just once. The chain couples TRBV5-8 to TRBJ2-5, with D uncertain. Germline values: CDR1 SGHTS, CDR2 YDEGEE. V dropped 4 bases and J dropped 1 base, with 5 bases sitting between them. The CDR3 spans 12 residues. The DNA of the CDR3 is TGTGCCAGCAGCCGGCTCCAAGAGACCCAGTACTTC. It translates to CASSRLQETQYF.

The V and J genes are TRBV4-2 and TRBJ2-7; 8 bases match TRBD1. Germline V lookup: CDR1 LGHNA, CDR2 YNFKEQ. The V and J ends lost 4 bases and 5 bases, in that order; junction bases with no gene match: 7. The CDR3 spans 14 residues. The CDR3 bases are TGTGCCAGCAGCCCCCGGACAGGGTCGGACGAGCAGTACTTC. It encodes CASSPRTGSDEQYF.